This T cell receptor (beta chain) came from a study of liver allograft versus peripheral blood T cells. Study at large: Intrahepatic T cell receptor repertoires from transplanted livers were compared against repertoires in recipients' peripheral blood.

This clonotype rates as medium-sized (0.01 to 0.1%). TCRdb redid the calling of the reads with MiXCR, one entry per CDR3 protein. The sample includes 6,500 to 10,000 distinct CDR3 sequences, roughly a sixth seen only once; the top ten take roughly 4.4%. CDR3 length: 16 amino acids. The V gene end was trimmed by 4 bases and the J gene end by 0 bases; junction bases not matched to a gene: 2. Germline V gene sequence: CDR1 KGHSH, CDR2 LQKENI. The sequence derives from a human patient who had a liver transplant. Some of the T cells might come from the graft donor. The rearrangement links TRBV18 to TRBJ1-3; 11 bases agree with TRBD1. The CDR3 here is CASSRDRGDSGNTIYF. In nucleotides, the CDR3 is TGTGCCAGCTCACGGGACAGGGGGGACTCTGGAAACACCATATATTTT.